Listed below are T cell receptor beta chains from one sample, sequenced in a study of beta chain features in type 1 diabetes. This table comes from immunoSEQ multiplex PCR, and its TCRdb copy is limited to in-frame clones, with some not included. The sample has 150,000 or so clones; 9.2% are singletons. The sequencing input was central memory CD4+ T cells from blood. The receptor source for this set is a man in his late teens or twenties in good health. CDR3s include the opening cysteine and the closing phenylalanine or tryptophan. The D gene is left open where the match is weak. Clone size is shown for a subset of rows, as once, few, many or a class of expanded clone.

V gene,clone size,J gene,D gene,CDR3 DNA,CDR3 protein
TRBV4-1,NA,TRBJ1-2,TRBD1,TGCGCCAGCAGCCACCGATCGGACAGGTCATATGGCTACACCTTC,CASSHRSDRSYGYTF
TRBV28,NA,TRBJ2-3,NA,TGTGCCAGCGGGCCCTTCAGCACAGATACGCAGTATTTT,CASGPFSTDTQYF
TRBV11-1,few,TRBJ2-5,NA,TGTGCCAGCAGCTTCGGCCGGTTGGAGGAAGAGACCCAGTACTTC,CASSFGRLEEETQYF
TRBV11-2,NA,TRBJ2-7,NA,TGTGCCAGCAGCCGGAGGGCTTTTACCGAGCAGTACTTC,CASSRRAFTEQYF
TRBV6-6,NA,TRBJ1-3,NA,TGTGCCAGCAGTAAACAGGGACCCGGAAACACCATATATTTT,CASSKQGPGNTIYF
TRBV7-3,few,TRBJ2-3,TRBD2,TGTGCCAGCAGCTTGTCCACTAGCGTCGGGGGAGATACGCAGTATTTT,CASSLSTSVGGDTQYF
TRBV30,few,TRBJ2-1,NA,TGTGCCCGCCATACAGGCGATGAGCAGTTCTTC,CARHTGDEQFF
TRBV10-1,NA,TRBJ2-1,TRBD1,TGCGCCAGCAGTGACGGACAGGGAGATGAGCAGTTCTTC,CASSDGQGDEQFF
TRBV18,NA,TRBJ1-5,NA,TGTGCCAGCTCACCACCGGGAGGGGACTATAGCAATCAGCCCCAGCATTTT,CASSPPGGDYSNQPQHF
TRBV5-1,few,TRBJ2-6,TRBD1,TGCGCCAGCAGCGCTGGGACAGTCTCTGGGGCCAACGTCCTGACTTTC,CASSAGTVSGANVLTF
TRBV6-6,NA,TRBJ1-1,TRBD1,TGTGCCAGCAAATTGGGACAGATAGAGAACACTGAAGCTTTCTTT,CASKLGQIENTEAFF
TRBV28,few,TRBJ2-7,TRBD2,TGTGCCAGCAGCAAGACTTGGGGGAGGGTCTACGGGCAGTACTTC,CASSKTWGRVYGQYF
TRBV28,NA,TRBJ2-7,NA,TGTGCCAGCTACGAAAACGGGGGAGGCGCCTCCTACGAGCAGTACTTC,CASYENGGGASYEQYF
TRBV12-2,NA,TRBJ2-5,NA,TGTGCAAGTCGCGCAACTAGCGGGGGGGCACAAGAGACCCAGTACTTC,CASRATSGGAQETQYF
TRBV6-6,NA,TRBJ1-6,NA,TGTGCCAGCGGAGCAGCAGGGTCTAATTCACCCCTCCACTTT,CASGAAGSNSPLHF
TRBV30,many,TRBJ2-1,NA,TGTGCCTGGAGCTCGGGACAAGGGTTAATGAATGAGCAGTTCTTC,CAWSSGQGLMNEQFF
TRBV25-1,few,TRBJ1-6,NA,TGTGCCAGCAGTGAATCAGACAGTTCCTATAATTCACCCCTCCACTTT,CASSESDSSYNSPLHF
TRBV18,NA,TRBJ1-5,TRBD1,TGTGCCAGCTCACCGCTCCTTCCAGGACAGGGGGGTCAGCCCCAGCATTTT,CASSPLLPGQGGQPQHF
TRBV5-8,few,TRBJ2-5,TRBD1,TGTGCCAGCAGCTTGGCCCGACAGGGCCAAGAGACCCAGTACTTC,CASSLARQGQETQYF
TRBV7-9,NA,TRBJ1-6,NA,TGTGCCAGCAGCTCCCGGGACATAGATAATTCACCCCTCCACTTT,CASSSRDIDNSPLHF
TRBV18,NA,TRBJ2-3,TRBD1,TGTGCCAGCTCCCGGGACAGGCCCGATACGCAGTATTTT,CASSRDRPDTQYF
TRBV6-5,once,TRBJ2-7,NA,TGTGCCAGCAGTTACTCGTCTAGCGCCAACTACGAGCAGTACTTC,CASSYSSSANYEQYF
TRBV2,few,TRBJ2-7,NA,TGTGCCAGCACCCCCAGAGGCGGAGGCTACGAGCAGTACTTC,CASTPRGGGYEQYF
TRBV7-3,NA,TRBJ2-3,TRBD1,TGTGCCAGCAGCCCAGGGACAGGAGCAAGAGATACGCAGTATTTT,CASSPGTGARDTQYF
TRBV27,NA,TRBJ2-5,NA,TGTGCCAGCAGTTCTAACCGGGACTCTAGGGAGACCCAGTACTTC,CASSSNRDSRETQYF
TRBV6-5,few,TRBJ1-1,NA,TGTGCCAGCAGTTATCGCGGGGGGCCCACTGAAGCTTTCTTT,CASSYRGGPTEAFF
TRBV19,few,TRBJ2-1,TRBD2,TGTGCCACAAAGCGGGGGGGCCTCAATGAGCAGTTCTTC,CATKRGGLNEQFF